This T cell receptor beta chain was documented in a study of CD8+CD57+ T cells in acquired aplastic anemia. Study-level information: Yields of DNA that came from sorted CD4+ and CD8+ cells averaged about 3.3 ug.

Findings and caveats of the study: Both patients and controls carried the same twenty-nine CD8+ CDR3 sequences. With respect to CD8+ Simpson's diversity, patients and controls did not differ significantly.

TCR beta VDJ and CDR3 were profiled, and genomic DNA was the template. TCRdb reprocessed the reads with MiXCR, giving one entry per CDR3 protein. The sample holds hundreds of thousands of distinct CDR3 sequences; around 72% are singletons and the top ten take more than 3.5%. A note on this clonotype: As yet, its antigen is unknown.

With 1 base removed from V and 3 bases from J, the gap between germline ends came to 13 bases. Germline V CDR1 and CDR2: SGHTA, FQGNSA. CDR3 length: 15 amino acids. The V gene is TRBV7-2, the J gene TRBJ2-7, with D uncertain. Sequenced: sorted CD4+, CD8+, or CD8+CD57+ T cells (not recorded which) from PBMCs. The source of this sequence is a human donor in good health, serving as a control. Written as DNA, the CDR3 is TGTGCCAGCAGCTTAGAAGTAGTTACTTACTACGAGCAGTACTTC. The encoded protein is CASSLEVVTYYEQYF. The variable domain in full, with the rest retrieved from reference TRBV7-2 and TRBJ2-7, is GAGVSQSPSNKVTEKGKDVELRCDPISGHTALYWYRQSLGQGLEFLIYFQGNSAPDKSGLPSDRFSAERTGGSVSTLTIQRTQQEDSAVYLCASSLEVVTYYEQYFGPGTRLTVT.